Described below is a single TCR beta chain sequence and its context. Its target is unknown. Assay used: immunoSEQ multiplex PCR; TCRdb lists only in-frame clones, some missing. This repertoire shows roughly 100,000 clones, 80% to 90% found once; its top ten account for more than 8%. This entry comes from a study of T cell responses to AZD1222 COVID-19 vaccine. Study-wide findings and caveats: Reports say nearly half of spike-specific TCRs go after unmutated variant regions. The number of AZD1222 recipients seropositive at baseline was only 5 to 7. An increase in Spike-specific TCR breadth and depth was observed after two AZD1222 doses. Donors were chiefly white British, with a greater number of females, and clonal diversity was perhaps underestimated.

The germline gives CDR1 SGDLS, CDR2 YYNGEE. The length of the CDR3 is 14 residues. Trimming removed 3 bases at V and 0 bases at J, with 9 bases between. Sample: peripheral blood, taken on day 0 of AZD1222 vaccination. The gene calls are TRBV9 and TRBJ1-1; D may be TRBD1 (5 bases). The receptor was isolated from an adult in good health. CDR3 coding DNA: TGTGCCAGCAGCGCCAGGGCTCTGAACACTGAAGCTTTCTTT. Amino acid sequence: CASSARALNTEAFF.